This T cell receptor (beta chain) was recovered during a study of cytotoxic CD8 clonotypes in ibrutinib-treated CLL. As for the study in general: A median around 12 months of treatment, range 6 to 36, preceded the collection of response samples.

Depths of 1 in 200,000 to 1 in 1 million T cells were the sequencing target. TCRdb's table, derived via immunoSEQ multiplex PCR, lists solely in-frame clones and lacks some. The sample shows 55,000 to 80,000 clones, about nine tenths of them seen only once. Broader study findings: Clonality measured at baseline exceeded age-matched healthy donors, tracking circulating CD8+ T-cell counts.

This CDR3 is built from 15 residues. Of note for this clone: Its cognate antigen is unknown.

The J gene is TRBJ1-1, the V gene TRBV21-1; no check of the table's D call, TRBD1, against the DNA was made. TRBV21-1 constitutes a pseudogene. This clonotype originated in a human donor with chronic lymphocytic leukemia. The sequencing used PBMCs, collected after 12 months of ibrutinib treatment. CDR3 amino acids: CASTYSGTGWSEAFF. The CDR3 nucleotides read TGTGCCAGCACCTACTCCGGGACAGGGTGGTCTGAAGCTTTCTTT.